One sample yielded the 9 T cell receptor beta chains listed below, sequenced in a study of blood T cell repertoires in COVID-19. Libraries were prepared by immunoSEQ multiplex PCR; TCRdb keeps only in-frame clonotypes and omits some of them. The repertoire includes 150,000 to 200,000 clones, 75% to 85% of them detected once, and around 16% sits in the top ten. The material sequenced was PBMCs or T cells enriched from blood (not recorded which). The origin of the receptors is a woman between 45 and 60 years old with acute COVID-19.

The chain combines TRBV2 with TRBJ2-5; 7 positions match TRBD1. The CDR3 is 14 amino acids. The J segment lost 2 bases and the V segment lost 6 bases, leaving 6 bases of the junction unmatched. From germline, CDR1 is SNHLY and CDR2 FYNNEI. As DNA, the CDR3 is TGTGCCAGCAGCCAGAACAGGGGTCAAGAGACCCAGTACTTC. This gives the protein CASSQNRGQETQYF.

In its sample, this clone was seen a few times. The genes are TRBV7-2 and TRBJ1-3, with a tentative D call TRBD1 (6 bases). The CDR3 totals 14 residues. V shed 5 bases and J shed 3 bases, with 11 bases lying between them. From germline, CDR1 is SGHTA and CDR2 FQGNSA. The CDR3 coding sequence is TGTGCCAGCAGCATACAGGGAAATGGAAACACCATATATTTT. Amino acids: CASSIQGNGNTIYF.

The genes are TRBV19 and TRBJ2-3; TRBD2 might be the D (7 bases). V was shortened by 8 bases and J by 2 bases, with 20 bases between the two germline ends. The CDR3 is 16 residues long. The germline V gene encodes CDR1 LNHDA and CDR2 SQIVND (reference sequence). For the CDR3, the DNA is TGTGCCAGTTCCCTTCGGGGGGCCCGATTCACAGATACGCAGTATTTT. Amino acids: CASSLRGARFTDTQYF.

J is TRBJ1-2 and V is TRBV2; the D gene is possibly TRBD1 (6 bases). V lost 4 bases and J 2 bases, leaving 11 bases between the germline ends. This CDR3 spans 14 amino acids. Germline CDR1 SNHLY, CDR2 FYNNEI. CDR3 bases: TGTGCCAGCAGTGTTTCGGACAGAAACTATGGCTACACCTTC. This encodes CASSVSDRNYGYTF.

The genes are TRBV10-3 and TRBJ1-2, with D perhaps matching TRBD1 (6 bases). The V end lost 8 bases, the J end lost 6 bases, and 13 bases lay between the germline ends. This CDR3 is built from 12 residues. In germline, CDR1 is ENHRY, CDR2 SYGVKD. The CDR3, as DNA: TGTGCCATCTCGAGGGGGATCGATGGCTACACCTTC. It specifies CAISRGIDGYTF.

This chain connects TRBV5-1 to TRBJ2-7; D not certain. Germline CDR1 SGHRS, CDR2 YFSETQ. The ends were cut back, 4 bases at V and 1 base at J, with 12 bases in the middle. The CDR3 covers 14 residues. The CDR3 bases are TGCGCCAGCAGCCCCCGGGTCGATTCCTACGAGCAGTACGTC. Translating it yields CASSPRVDSYEQYV.

V gene TRBV30 combines with J gene TRBJ1-2; D gene ambiguous. The germline V and J ends were trimmed by 2 bases and 2 bases, with 9 bases remaining between them. Germline lookup yields CDR1 GTSNPN and CDR2 SVGIG (reference sequence). The CDR3 extends over 13 amino acids. CDR3 protein: CAWSRGSNYGYTF. DNA of the CDR3: TGTGCCTGGAGTCGAGGATCAAACTATGGCTACACCTTC.

This chain connects TRBV7-9 to TRBJ1-4; TRBD1 agrees at 9 bases. Unmatched junction bases numbered 8, after V lost 5 bases and J lost 7 bases. The V gene's germline CDR1 is SEHNR and CDR2 FQNEAQ (reference sequence). The CDR3 loop spans 15 amino acids. The CDR3 spells CASSPGQGKTEKLFF. In nucleotides, the CDR3 is TGTGCCAGCAGCCCTGGACAGGGGAAAACTGAAAAACTGTTTTTT.

The chain recombines TRBV11-3 with TRBJ2-7, with 11 bases fitting TRBD1. Losses at the gene ends were 1 base for V and 0 bases for J; bases not matched to a gene: 2. Germline V gene lookup returns CDR1 SGHNT and CDR2 YENEEA. The CDR3 covers 16 residues. The CDR3 region has the DNA TGTGCCAGCAGCTTAGGGGACAGGGGGAGCTCCTACGAGCAGTACGTC. Translated, it gives CASSLGDRGSSYEQYV.